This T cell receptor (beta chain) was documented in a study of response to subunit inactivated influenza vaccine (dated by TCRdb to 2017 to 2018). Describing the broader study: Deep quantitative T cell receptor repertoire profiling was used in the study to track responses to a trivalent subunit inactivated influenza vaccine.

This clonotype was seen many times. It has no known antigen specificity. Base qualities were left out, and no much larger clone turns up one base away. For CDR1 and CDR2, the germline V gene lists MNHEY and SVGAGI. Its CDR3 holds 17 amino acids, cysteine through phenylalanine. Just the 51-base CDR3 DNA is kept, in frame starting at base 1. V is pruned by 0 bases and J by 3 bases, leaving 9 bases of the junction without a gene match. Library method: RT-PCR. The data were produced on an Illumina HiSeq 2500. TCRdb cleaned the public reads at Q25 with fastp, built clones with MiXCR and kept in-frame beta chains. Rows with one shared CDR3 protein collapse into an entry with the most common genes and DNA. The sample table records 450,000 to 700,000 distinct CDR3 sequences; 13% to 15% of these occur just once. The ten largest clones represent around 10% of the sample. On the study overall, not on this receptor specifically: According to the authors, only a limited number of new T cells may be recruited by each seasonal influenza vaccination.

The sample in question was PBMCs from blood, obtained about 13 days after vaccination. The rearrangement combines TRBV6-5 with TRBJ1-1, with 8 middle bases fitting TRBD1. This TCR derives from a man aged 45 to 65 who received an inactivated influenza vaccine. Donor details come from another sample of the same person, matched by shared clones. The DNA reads TGTGCCAGCAGTTACTCAAGTCAGGGGGCGGTTTACACTGAAGCTTTCTTT. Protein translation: CASSYSSQGAVYTEAFF.